This T cell receptor beta chain was sequenced in a study of cytomegalovirus exposure and HLA in healthy donors (TCRdb year 2017). Regarding the complete study: In an earlier analysis of several hundred of the donors, 276 Gb of sequence data and 95 million to 130 million unique TCR beta sequences from 150 million to 200 million T cells were reported. A handful of DR-DQ haplotypes were handled as single units for association and clustering because linkage in the cohort was strong. Among the approximately 400 genotyped donors, approximately 77% belonged to the genetic ancestry cluster associated with self-reported Caucasian donors. Donor age, sex, ethnicity and CMV serostatus were collected together with the repertoire data. Typing coverage differed by locus: A, B, C, DRB1 and DQB1 were typed in about 629-640 donors, DQA1 in approximately 520, DPA1 in 600 to 610, and DPB1 in just under 480. All discovery cohort repertoires had been generated using a single sequencing platform. The aim of the study was to test whether cataloging public T cell receptors could identify signatures of past pathogen exposure. A later analysis re-analyzed previously published TCR beta repertoires from 666 donors and added high-resolution HLA genotyping to study TCR occurrence patterns. HLA typing included class I and class II loci at four-digit resolution. A later genetic analysis took genome-wide SNP genotypes for 398 of the 666 donors and used that subset as a discovery cohort. Among roughly 400 genotyped donors of the cohort, an average of approximately 240,000 unique TCR beta nucleotide sequences were sequenced per donor, roughly 20% of them non-productive. In an earlier analysis of roughly 600 of the donors, high-throughput TCR beta sequencing was used to judge whether each TCR beta V gene segment behaved as functional or pseudogenic. The study used immunosequencing to profile the T cell repertoires of around 600 subjects and linked those repertoires to cytomegalovirus serostatus. An early release that covered roughly 600 HLA-typed donors contained approximately 300 gigabases of sequencing data and tens of millions of unique TCR sequences. A separate validation cohort of approximately 120 different subjects was used in addition to the roughly 700-subject first cohort. The later analysis used no new phenotypic data to find candidate immune exposures, relying instead on TCR beta sequences and their occurrence across donors. To predict cytomegalovirus infection status, the study brought together high-throughput TCR immunosequencing, statistical association of individual TCRs with disease status, and machine learning. Broad study findings and their caveats: Because counts were too low, more than 15 rarely observed V segments, including chromosome 9 orphons, were excluded from the earlier analysis of roughly 580 of the donors. A further reported finding was that TCR beta sequences accurately predicted the HLA-A and HLA-B alleles for most subjects in the first cohort. A total of 150 or so TCR beta chains were listed by the study as associated with cytomegalovirus. Several of the top co-occurrence clusters appeared to be linked to parvovirus B19, influenza, CMV and Epstein-Barr virus, according to a later analysis. The classifier was reported to diagnose cytomegalovirus status with high specificity and sensitivity in both the original and validation cohorts. Immune exposure information for the cohort was limited to CMV serostatus. Some IMGT-functional V segments, including TRBV6-2 and TRBV6-3, could not be distinguished by the 87-base-pair reads and were therefore excluded. A few of the identified cytomegalovirus-associated TCR beta chains were confirmed in vitro to be specific for cytomegalovirus antigens. Most TCR sequences were observed very rarely across donors, whereas some public TCRs were present in many individuals. This cohort had only TCR beta chains sequenced, and the lack of alpha or paired-chain data limited which features could be detected. A cluster of highly shared sequence variants was judged likely to be a technical artifact of the sequencing pipeline. Compared with the roughly 720-donor mean, donors in an Asian-associated ancestry cluster had fewer N-insertions in productive TCRs, according to a later genetic analysis. According to the authors, the approach could potentially be generalized to other disease states and immunological phenotypes. In a later analysis, TCR association rates were found to vary across HLA loci, with the most associated TCRs seen for DRB1 alleles and the fewest for HLA-C alleles. In a later genetic analysis, a missense DCLRE1C variant was associated with V-gene and J-gene trimming of TCR beta chains, and the association was replicated in an independent cohort. Most CMV-associated TCR beta chains appeared to be HLA-restricted in a later analysis, and the HLA associations seemed to be driven largely by CMV exposure. Broadly in line with IMGT annotations, most TCR beta V segments showed up in productive rearrangements about 87% or about 30% of the time in an earlier analysis of 587 of the donors. Linkage disequilibrium might explain the correlated functional status among segregating V segments, but an unknown experimental factor could not be excluded. Because HLA typing was missing for some donors at each locus, association tests included only the typed subset. Sequencing depth was assumed to be roughly uniform across donors in the presence/absence analyses, though that assumption may not hold. In a later analysis, 15,000 to 20,000 TCR beta sequences were associated with specific HLA alleles at a false discovery rate of 0.05. In a later analysis, HLA-associated TCR beta chains showed more clonal expansion and lower generation probabilities than non-associated chains that were equally common. When HLA alleles, especially DR and DQ, strongly co-occurred, TCR associations were difficult to assign to individual alleles.

To note about this clone: Its recognized antigen is unknown. No clone much larger than this one lies a single base away; base qualities are absent.

The cohort was made up of 666 healthy bone marrow donors. At the time of sampling, all cohort members were nominally healthy, though unrecorded immune exposures were likely present. The donor tested CMV seronegative, placing the donor among the 350 to 400 seronegative members of the cohort. Every donor gave a peripheral blood sample, and the peripheral blood mononuclear cells from that sample were used for TCR beta sequencing. The Qiagen DNeasy Blood Extraction Kit was used to extract genomic DNA from the blood cell samples. Taken from cysteine to phenylalanine, the CDR3 has 13 residues. Of all the DNA, just the CDR3 is kept, 39 bases in frame from base 1. CDR1 and CDR2, per the germline V gene (reference sequence), are MNHEY and SMNVEV. Between the V and J ends, shortened by 5 bases and 7 bases respectively, the junction contains 11 bases. Libraries were constructed by the immunoSEQ multiplex PCR assay. A mixture of 60 forward primers for TCR Vbeta segments and 13 reverse primers for TCR Jbeta segments was used in the multiplex PCR. The CDR3 region of rearranged TCR beta genes was amplified from genomic DNA with a multiplex PCR assay. The amplified TCR beta libraries were sequenced on the Illumina HiSeq System as 87-base-pair reads. As for how the authors treated the data: Across the 500 to 700 repertoires, a later analysis counted tens of millions of unique TCR beta chains, approximately 12 million of which were shared by at least two donors. A nearest-neighbor algorithm error-corrected the raw reads and collapsed the reads into unique sequences, merging closely related sequences to remove PCR and sequencing errors. CDR3 sequences were aligned to IMGT reference sequences to assign V, D and J gene segments. For a sequence to be retained, a match of at least six nucleotides was required to both a V gene segment and a J gene segment. Rearrangements were called productive when the CDR3 lacked stop codons and stayed in frame with V and J; all others were non-productive. Following IMGT convention, CDR3 was defined as the stretch from the second conserved V-encoded cysteine up to the conserved J-encoded phenylalanine. In an earlier analysis of around 600 of the donors, sequences lacking an unambiguous match to a single V gene segment were excluded. In an earlier analysis of some 590 of the donors, a V segment was called functional when productive rearrangements were above 56.7%, and segregating when the standard deviation between donors exceeded 5%. A statistical classification framework was built for diagnosing cytomegalovirus status from the catalog of TCR beta chain sequences. In a later analysis, TCR nucleotide sequences were compared against IMGT/GENE-DB human TR gene sequences so that V and J genes could be assigned. Using the TCRdist pipeline, a later analysis assigned CDR3 sequences along with most-parsimonious VDJ recombination scenarios. In a later analysis, every TCR beta chain was defined by the combination of its CDR3 amino acid sequence and its V-gene family, and reads without a unique V-gene family were dropped. In a later analysis, fewer than 600 highly shared, low-generation-probability nucleotide sequences were removed to address suspected cross-contamination and a sequencing artifact. In a later analysis, a clonal expansion index for each public chain was calculated from normalized within-repertoire ranks of inferred template counts. In a later analysis, generation probabilities were computed with a VDJ recombination model fitted to out-of-frame rearrangements, and the resulting probabilities were checked against IGoR. A later analysis scored TCR-TCR, TCR-HLA and TCR-CMV co-occurrence with hypergeometric tests, applying a repertoire-size bias correction to TCR pairs. In a later analysis, false discovery rates were estimated by permuting HLA or CMV assignments 20 times. A later analysis grouped co-occurring TCRs with DBSCAN, adding TCRdist sequence similarity when clustering within HLA-allele-positive subsets. Repertoires with fewer than 30,000 or more than 120,000 public chains were left out of co-occurrence clustering, as were a handful of repertoires with anomalous nucleotide sharing. TCRdb took this table from immuneACCESS and kept in-frame rearrangements with V and J called. Such tables lack part of the clones; where checked against another copy, unresolved V genes explain under half of the gap, and the rest is unexplained. The DNA gave D and trimming, while V, J and clone size come from that table. The sample profile shows around 170,000 clones; around four fifths of them were found once. The ten most abundant clones make up about 0.78% of the sample.

The sequence is built from TRBV27 and TRBJ1-4, with the identity of the D gene unclear. The sequence was collected from a young woman in good health and CMV-seronegative. Sequenced input: PBMCs. The CDR3 region has the sequence CASSPVLREKLFF. The base sequence is TGTGCCAGCAGTCCGGTACTTCGTGAAAAACTGTTTTTT.